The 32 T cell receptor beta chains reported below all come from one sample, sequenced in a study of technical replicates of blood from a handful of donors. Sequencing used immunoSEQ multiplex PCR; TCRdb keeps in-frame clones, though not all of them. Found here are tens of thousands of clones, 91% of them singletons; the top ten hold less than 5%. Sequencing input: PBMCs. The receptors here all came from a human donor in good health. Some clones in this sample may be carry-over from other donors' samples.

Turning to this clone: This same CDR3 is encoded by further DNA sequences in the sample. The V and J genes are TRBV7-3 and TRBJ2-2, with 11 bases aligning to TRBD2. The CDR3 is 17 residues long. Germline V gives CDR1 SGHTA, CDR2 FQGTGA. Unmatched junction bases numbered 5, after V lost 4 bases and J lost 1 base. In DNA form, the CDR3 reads TGTGCCAGCAGCTCGAGGACTAGCGGGCGGAACACCGGGGAGCTGTTTTTT. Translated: CASSSRTSGRNTGELFF.

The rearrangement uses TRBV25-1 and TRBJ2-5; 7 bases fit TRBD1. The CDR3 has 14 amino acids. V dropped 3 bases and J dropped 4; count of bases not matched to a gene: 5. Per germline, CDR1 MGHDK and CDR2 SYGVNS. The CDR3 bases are TGTGCCAGCAGTGACGCAGGGGGTCCAGAGACCCAGTACTTC. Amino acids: CASSDAGGPETQYF.

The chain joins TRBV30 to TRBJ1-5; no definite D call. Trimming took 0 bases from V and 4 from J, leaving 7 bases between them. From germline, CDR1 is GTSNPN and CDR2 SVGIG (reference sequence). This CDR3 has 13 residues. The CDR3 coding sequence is TGTGCCTGGAGTGTACGCAGAAATCAGCCCCAGCATTTT. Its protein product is CAWSVRRNQPQHF. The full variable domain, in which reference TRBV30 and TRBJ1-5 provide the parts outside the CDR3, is SQTIHQWPATLVQPVGSPLSLECTVEGTSNPNLYWYRQAAGRGLQLLFYSVGIGQISSEVPQNLSASRPQDRQFILSSKKLLLSDSGFYLCAWSVRRNQPQHFGDGTRLSIL.

The CDR3 DNA reads TGTGCCAGCAGTTACCAGGGGGCAGGAGCCTACGAGCAGTACTTC. Translation gives CASSYQGAGAYEQYF. This sequence joins TRBV6-5 and TRBJ2-7, with 8 bases matching TRBD1. This CDR3 is 15 amino acids long. With V trimmed by 2 bases and J by 2 bases, 5 bases remained unmatched. CDR1 is MNHEY, CDR2 SVGAGI, per germline.

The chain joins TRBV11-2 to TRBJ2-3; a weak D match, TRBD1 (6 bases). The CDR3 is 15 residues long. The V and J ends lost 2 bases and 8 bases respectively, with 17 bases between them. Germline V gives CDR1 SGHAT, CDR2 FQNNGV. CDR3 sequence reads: CASSLSPRGEGTQYF. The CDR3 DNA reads TGTGCCAGCAGCTTATCCCCCAGGGGTGAGGGTACGCAGTATTTT.

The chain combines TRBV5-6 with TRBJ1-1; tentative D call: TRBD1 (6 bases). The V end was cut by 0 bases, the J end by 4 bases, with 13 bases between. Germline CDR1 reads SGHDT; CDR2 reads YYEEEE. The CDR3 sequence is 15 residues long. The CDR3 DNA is TGTGCCAGCAGCTTGGACGAGGGGGTGGGCACTGAAGCTTTCTTT. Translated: CASSLDEGVGTEAFF.

The CDR3 protein is CASSQEISLSRDRGLYEQYF. The CDR3 DNA reads TGTGCCAGCAGCCAAGAAATCTCTCTCTCTCGGGACAGGGGGCTCTACGAGCAGTACTTC. The chain is built from TRBV4-2 and TRBJ2-7; the match to TRBD1 covers 12 bases. This CDR3 contains 20 residues. The germline V gene encodes CDR1 LGHNA and CDR2 YNFKEQ. J lost 3 bases, V lost 0 bases, and 15 bases had no gene match.

CDR3: CASRVDRGGGTEAFF. CDR3 coding DNA: TGCGCCAGCAGGGTGGACAGGGGAGGGGGCACTGAAGCTTTCTTT. The rearrangement uses TRBV5-1 and TRBJ1-1, with 9 positions matching TRBD1. Germline V CDR1 and CDR2: SGHRS, YFSETQ. The CDR3 spans 15 residues. V gave up 5 bases and J gave up 4 bases; unmatched junction bases: 9.

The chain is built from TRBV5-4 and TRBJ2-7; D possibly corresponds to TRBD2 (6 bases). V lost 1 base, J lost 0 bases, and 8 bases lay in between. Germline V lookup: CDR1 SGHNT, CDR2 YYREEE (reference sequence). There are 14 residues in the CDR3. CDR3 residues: CASSLTSSSYEQYF. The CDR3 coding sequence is TGTGCCAGCAGCTTGACTAGCAGCTCCTACGAGCAGTACTTC.

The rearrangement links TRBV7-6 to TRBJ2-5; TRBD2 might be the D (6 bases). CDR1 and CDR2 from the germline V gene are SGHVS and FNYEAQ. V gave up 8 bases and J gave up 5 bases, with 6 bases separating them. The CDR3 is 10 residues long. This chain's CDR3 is CASGGETQYF. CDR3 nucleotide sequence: TGTGCCAGCGGGGGGGAGACCCAGTACTTC. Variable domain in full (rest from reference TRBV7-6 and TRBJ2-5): GAGVSQSPRYKVTKRGQDVALRCDPISGHVSLYWYRQALGQGPEFLTYFNYEAQQDKSGLPNDRFSAERPEGSISTLTIQRTEQRDSAMYRCASGGETQYFGPGTRLLVL.

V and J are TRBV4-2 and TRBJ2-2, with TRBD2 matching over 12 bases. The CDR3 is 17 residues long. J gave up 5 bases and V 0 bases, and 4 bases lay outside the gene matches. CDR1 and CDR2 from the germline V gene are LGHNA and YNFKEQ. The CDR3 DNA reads TGTGCCAGCAGCCAAGATCTAGCGGGGGGGCAGACCGGGGAGCTGTTTTTT. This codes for CASSQDLAGGQTGELFF.

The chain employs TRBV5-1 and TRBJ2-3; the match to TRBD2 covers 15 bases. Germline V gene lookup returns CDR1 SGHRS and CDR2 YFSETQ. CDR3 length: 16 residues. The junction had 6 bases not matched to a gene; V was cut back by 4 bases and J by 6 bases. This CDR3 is CASSPGTSGRPDTQYF. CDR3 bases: TGCGCCAGCAGCCCAGGGACTAGCGGGAGGCCCGATACGCAGTATTTT.

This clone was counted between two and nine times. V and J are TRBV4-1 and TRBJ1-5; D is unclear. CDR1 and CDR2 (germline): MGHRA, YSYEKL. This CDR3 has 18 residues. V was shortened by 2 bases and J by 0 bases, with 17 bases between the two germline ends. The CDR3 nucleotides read TGCGCCAGCAGCCAAAGAATATACAGAAAAGATAGCAATCAGCCCCAGCATTTT. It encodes CASSQRIYRKDSNQPQHF.

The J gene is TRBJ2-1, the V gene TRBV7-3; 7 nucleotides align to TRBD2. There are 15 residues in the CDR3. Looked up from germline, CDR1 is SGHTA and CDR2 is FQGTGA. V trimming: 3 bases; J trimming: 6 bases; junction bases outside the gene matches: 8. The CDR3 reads CASSLLAERRNEQFF. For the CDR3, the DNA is TGTGCCAGCAGCTTGCTAGCGGAAAGGCGCAATGAGCAGTTCTTC.

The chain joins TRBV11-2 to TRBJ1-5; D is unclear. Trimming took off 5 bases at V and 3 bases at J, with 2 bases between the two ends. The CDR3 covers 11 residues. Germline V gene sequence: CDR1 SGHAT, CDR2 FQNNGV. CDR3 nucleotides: TGTGCCAGCAGCCACAATCAGCCCCAGCATTTT. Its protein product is CASSHNQPQHF.

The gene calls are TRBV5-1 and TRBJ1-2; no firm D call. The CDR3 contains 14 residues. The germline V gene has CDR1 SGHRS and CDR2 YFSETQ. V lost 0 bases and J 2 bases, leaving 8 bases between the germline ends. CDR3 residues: CASSLGAPNYGYTF. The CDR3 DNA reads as TGCGCCAGCAGCTTGGGGGCACCCAACTATGGCTACACCTTC.

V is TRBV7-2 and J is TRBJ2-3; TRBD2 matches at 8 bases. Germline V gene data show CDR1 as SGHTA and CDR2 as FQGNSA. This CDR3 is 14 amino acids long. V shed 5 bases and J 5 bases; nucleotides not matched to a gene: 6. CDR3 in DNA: TGTGCCAGCAGCCGATCGCGGGGGGAAGATACGCAGTATTTT. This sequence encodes CASSRSRGEDTQYF.

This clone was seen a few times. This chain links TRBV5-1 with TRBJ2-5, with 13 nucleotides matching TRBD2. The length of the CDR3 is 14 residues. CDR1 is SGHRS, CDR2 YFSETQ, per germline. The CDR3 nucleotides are TGCGGGAGCAGCTCCGGGACTAGCGGGGCCGGGTGGTACTTC. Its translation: CGSSSGTSGAGWYF.

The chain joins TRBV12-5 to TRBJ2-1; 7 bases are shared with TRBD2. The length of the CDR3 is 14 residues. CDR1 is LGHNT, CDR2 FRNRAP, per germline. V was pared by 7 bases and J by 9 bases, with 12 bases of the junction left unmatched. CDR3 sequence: CASAPRGGPGEQFF. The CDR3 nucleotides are TGTGCTAGTGCCCCCCGGGGAGGGCCGGGTGAGCAGTTCTTC. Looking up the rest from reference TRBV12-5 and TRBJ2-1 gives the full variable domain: DARVTQTPRHKVTEMGQEVTMRCQPILGHNTVFWYRQTMMQGLELLAYFRNRAPLDDSGMPKDRFSAEMPDATLATLKIQPSEPRDSAVYFCASAPRGGPGEQFFGPGTRLTVL.

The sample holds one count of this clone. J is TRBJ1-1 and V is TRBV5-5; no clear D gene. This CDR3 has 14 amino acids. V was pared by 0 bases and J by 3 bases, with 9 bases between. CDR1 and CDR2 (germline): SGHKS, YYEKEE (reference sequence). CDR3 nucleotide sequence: TGTGCCAGCAGCTTGGTCAGGCCTGACACTGAAGCTTTCTTT. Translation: CASSLVRPDTEAFF.

The CDR3 spells CASSAGTSGTQYF. CDR3 DNA sequence: TGTGCCAGCAGTGCCGGGACTAGCGGGACCCAGTACTTC. The gene calls are TRBV6-5 and TRBJ2-5, with 11 bases identical to TRBD2. From germline, CDR1 is MNHEY and CDR2 SVGAGI. This CDR3 contains 13 residues. The V and J ends lost 5 bases and 7 bases, in that order; junction bases with no gene match: 3.

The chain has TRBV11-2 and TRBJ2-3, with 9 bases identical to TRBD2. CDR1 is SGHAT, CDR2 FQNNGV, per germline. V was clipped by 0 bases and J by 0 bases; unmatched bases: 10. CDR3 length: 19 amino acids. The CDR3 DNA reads TGTGCCAGCAGCTTAGATCTGCTTAGCGGGAGTTCTAGCACAGATACGCAGTATTTT. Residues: CASSLDLLSGSSSTDTQYF.

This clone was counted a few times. The CDR3 region has the DNA TGTGCCAGCAGCTTATTCGTCGGGAGCTCCTACGAGCAGTACTTC. It specifies CASSLFVGSSYEQYF. This rearrangement joins TRBV7-9 to TRBJ2-7; TRBD2 is a possible D gene (6 bases). Germline values: CDR1 SEHNR, CDR2 FQNEAQ (reference sequence). The ends were cut back, 2 bases at V and 0 bases at J, with 11 bases in the middle. The CDR3 is 15 residues long.

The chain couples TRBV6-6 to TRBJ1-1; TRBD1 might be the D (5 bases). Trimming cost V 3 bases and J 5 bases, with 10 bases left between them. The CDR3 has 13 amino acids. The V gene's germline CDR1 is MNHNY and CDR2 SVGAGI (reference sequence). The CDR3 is CASSYQGGTEAFF. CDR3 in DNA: TGTGCCAGCAGTTATCAGGGTGGGACTGAAGCTTTCTTT.

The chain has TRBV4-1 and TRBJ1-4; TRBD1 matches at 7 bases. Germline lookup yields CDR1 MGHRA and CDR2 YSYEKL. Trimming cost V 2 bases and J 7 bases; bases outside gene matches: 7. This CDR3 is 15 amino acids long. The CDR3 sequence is CASSQKGAVGEKLFF. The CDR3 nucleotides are TGCGCCAGCAGCCAAAAGGGGGCCGTAGGTGAAAAACTGTTTTTT.

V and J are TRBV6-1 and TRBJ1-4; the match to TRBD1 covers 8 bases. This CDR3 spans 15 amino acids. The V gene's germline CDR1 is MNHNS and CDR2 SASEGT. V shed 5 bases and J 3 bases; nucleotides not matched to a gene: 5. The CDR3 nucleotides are TGTGCCAGCAGTTCAAGGACAGGGCCTAATGAAAAACTGTTTTTT. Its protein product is CASSSRTGPNEKLFF.

The CDR3 reads CASNPGFQVQPQHF. For the CDR3, the DNA is TGTGCCAGCAACCCCGGATTTCAGGTTCAGCCCCAGCATTTT. The chain is built from TRBV7-3 and TRBJ1-5; D gene ambiguous. V lost 7 bases, J lost 6 bases, and 16 bases lay in between. The CDR3 runs 14 residues. Per germline, CDR1 SGHTA and CDR2 FQGTGA. Combining the CDR3 with reference TRBV7-3 and TRBJ1-5 gives the whole variable domain GAGVSQTPSNKVTEKGKYVELRCDPISGHTALYWYRQSLGQGPEFLIYFQGTGAADDSGLPNDRFFAVRPEGSVSTLKIQRTERGDSAVYLCASNPGFQVQPQHFGDGTRLSIL.

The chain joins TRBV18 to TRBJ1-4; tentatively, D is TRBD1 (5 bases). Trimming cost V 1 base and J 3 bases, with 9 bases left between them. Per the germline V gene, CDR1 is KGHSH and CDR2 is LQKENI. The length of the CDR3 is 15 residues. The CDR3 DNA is TGTGCCAGCTCACCACAGAAGGGGTCTAATGAAAAACTGTTTTTT. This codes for CASSPQKGSNEKLFF.

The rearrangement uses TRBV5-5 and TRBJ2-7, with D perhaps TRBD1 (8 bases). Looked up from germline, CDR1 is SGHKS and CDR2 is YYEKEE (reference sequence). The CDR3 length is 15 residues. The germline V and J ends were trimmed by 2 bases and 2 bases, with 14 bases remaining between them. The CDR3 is CASSLQGGETYEQYF. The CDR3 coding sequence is TGTGCCAGCAGCTTACAGGGGGGGGAAACCTACGAGCAGTACTTC.

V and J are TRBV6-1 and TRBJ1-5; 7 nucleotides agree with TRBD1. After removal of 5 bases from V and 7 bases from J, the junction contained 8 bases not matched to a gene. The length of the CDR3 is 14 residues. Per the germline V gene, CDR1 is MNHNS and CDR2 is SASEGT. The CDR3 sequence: CASSPNRGNQPQHF. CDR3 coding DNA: TGTGCCAGCAGTCCAAACAGGGGTAACCAGCCCCAGCATTTT.

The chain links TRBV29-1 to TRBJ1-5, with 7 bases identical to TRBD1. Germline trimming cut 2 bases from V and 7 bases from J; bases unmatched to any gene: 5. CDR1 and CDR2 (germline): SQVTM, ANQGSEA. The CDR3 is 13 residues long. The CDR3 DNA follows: TGCAGCGTTGAACAGGGGGATGGGCAGCCCCAGCATTTT. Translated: CSVEQGDGQPQHF. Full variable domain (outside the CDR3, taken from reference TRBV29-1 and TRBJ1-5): SAVISQKPSRDICQRGTSLTIQCQVDSQVTMMFWYRQQPGQSLTLIATANQGSEATYESGFVIDKFPISRPNLTFSTLTVSNMSPEDSSIYLCSVEQGDGQPQHFGDGTRLSIL.

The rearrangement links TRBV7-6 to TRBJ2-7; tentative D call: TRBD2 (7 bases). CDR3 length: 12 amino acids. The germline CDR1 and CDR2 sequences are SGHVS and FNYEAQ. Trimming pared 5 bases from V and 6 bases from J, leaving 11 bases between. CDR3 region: CASSHREGEQYF. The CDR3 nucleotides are TGTGCCAGCAGCCACAGGGAGGGCGAGCAGTACTTC.